This T cell receptor (beta chain) was obtained from a study of blood T cell repertoires in COVID-19. Assignment of participants to cohorts was predicated upon participant-reported clinical history. Profiling relied on immunoSEQ multiplex PCR, and the TCRdb table lists in-frame clones only, not all of them. The table includes around 290,000 clones, 70% to 90% detected once. Germline V gene lookup returns CDR1 LNHDA and CDR2 SQIVND (reference sequence). The ends were cut back, 3 bases at V and 2 bases at J, with 16 bases in the middle. This CDR3 contains 16 residues. The source of this sequence is a woman younger than 45 who had recovered from COVID-19. The sequenced sample was PBMCs or T cells enriched from blood (not recorded which). This chain joins TRBV19 and TRBJ2-5; D might be TRBD2 (5 bases). The DNA of the CDR3 is TGTGCCAGTAGTATTGGTGCGGGCCCGGTACAAGAGACCCAGTACTTC. It codes for CASSIGAGPVQETQYF.